The present T cell receptor (beta chain) was sequenced within a study of T cell changes during pregnancy in multiple sclerosis. Profiling relied on immunoSEQ multiplex PCR, and the TCRdb table lists in-frame clones only, not all of them. The sample yields some 61,000 clones, about 90% seen once. The CDR3 has 11 residues. The germline V and J ends were trimmed by 5 bases and 1 base, with 3 bases remaining between them. From germline, CDR1 is SGHDT and CDR2 YYEEEE. Material: peripheral blood, obtained in the second trimester of pregnancy. This TCR derives from a female donor with multiple sclerosis, enrolled in a pregnancy study. The chain uses TRBV5-6 and TRBJ1-1, with D unresolved. The CDR3 sequence is CASSKNTEAFF. As DNA, the CDR3 is TGTGCCAGCAGTAAGAACACTGAAGCTTTCTTT.